The 31 T cell receptor beta chains below were found in one sample sequenced in a study of blood T cell repertoires in COVID-19. This table comes from immunoSEQ multiplex PCR, and its TCRdb copy is limited to in-frame clones, with some not included. The sample holds a few hundred thousand clones, around 84% seen once. Sequencing was carried out using peripheral blood. These receptors were collected from a man in his fifties or sixties with active or convalescent COVID-19.

This clone has only one observation. This chain links TRBV5-1 with TRBJ2-1; 8 bases are a match to TRBD1. CDR3 length equals 14 residues. Trimming took 4 bases from V and 8 from J; bases not matched to a gene: 8. The germline V gene has CDR1 SGHRS and CDR2 YFSETQ. CDR3 residues: CASSDAGGGDEQFF. In DNA form, the CDR3 reads TGCGCCAGCAGCGACGCAGGGGGCGGCGATGAGCAGTTCTTC. Looking up the rest from reference TRBV5-1 and TRBJ2-1 gives the full variable domain: KAGVTQTPRYLIKTRGQQVTLSCSPISGHRSVSWYQQTPGQGLQFLFEYFSETQRNKGNFPGRFSGRQFSNSRSEMNVSTLELGDSALYLCASSDAGGGDEQFFGPGTRLTVL.

J is TRBJ1-4 and V is TRBV15, with a tentative D call TRBD1 (5 bases). In germline, CDR1 is LNHNV, CDR2 YYDKDF (reference sequence). The CDR3 has 14 amino acids. Between the trimmed V and J ends, which lost 5 bases and 6 bases, there was a span of 13 bases. DNA for the CDR3: TGTGCCACCAGCTGGGGCGTCGAGGATGAAAAACTGTTTTTT. Amino acid sequence: CATSWGVEDEKLFF.

V gene TRBV19 combines with J gene TRBJ2-5, with 8 bases identical to TRBD2. V lost 6 bases, J lost 5 bases, and 14 bases stayed unmatched. CDR1 is LNHDA, CDR2 SQIVND, per germline (reference sequence). The CDR3 runs to 16 residues. The CDR3, as DNA: TGTGCCAGTAGCGATCCGGGACTAGGGGGTAGGGAGACCCAGTACTTC. This codes for CASSDPGLGGRETQYF.

V is TRBV19 and J is TRBJ1-5; 7 bases line up with TRBD1. Germline loops: CDR1 LNHDA, CDR2 SQIVND (reference sequence). V was pared by 6 bases and J by 0 bases, with 5 bases of the junction left unmatched. This CDR3 has 15 amino acids. CDR3 sequence reads: CASRWGQLSNQPQHF. The CDR3 bases are TGTGCCAGTAGATGGGGACAGCTTAGCAATCAGCCCCAGCATTTT. The full variable domain, its missing parts supplied by reference TRBV19 and TRBJ1-5, is DGGITQSPKYLFRKEGQNVTLSCEQNLNHDAMYWYRQDPGQGLRLIYYSQIVNDFQKGDIAEGYSVSREKKESFPLTVTSAQKNPTAFYLCASRWGQLSNQPQHFGDGTRLSIL.

The chain couples TRBV6-6 to TRBJ2-7, with D possibly matching TRBD2 (5 bases). CDR1 and CDR2 (germline): MNHNY, SVGAGI (reference sequence). This CDR3 comprises 13 residues. V lost 6 bases and J 6 bases, leaving 15 bases between the germline ends. The CDR3 DNA reads as TGTGCCAGCAGAGCCCTGACTACGGCCGAGCAGTACTTC. It encodes CASRALTTAEQYF.

The CDR3 region is CAGTAGNTIYF. The CDR3 DNA is TGTGCCGGGACAGCTGGAAACACCATATATTTT. This chain joins TRBV19 and TRBJ1-3; 7 positions match TRBD1. Germline lookup yields CDR1 LNHDA and CDR2 SQIVND (reference sequence). CDR3 length: 11 residues. The junction had 0 bases not matched to a gene; V was cut back by 11 bases and J by 2 bases.

The chain recombines TRBV10-1 with TRBJ2-1; 10 bases align to TRBD2. The CDR3 runs to 16 residues. Trimming removed 8 bases from V and 8 bases from J; junction bases left unmatched: 15. Looked up from germline, CDR1 is WNHNN and CDR2 is SYGVQD (reference sequence). This chain's CDR3 is CASLDPPLAGAYEQFF. The CDR3, as DNA: TGCGCCAGCCTTGATCCACCCCTAGCGGGAGCTTATGAGCAGTTCTTC.

This clone was counted only a few times. The J gene is TRBJ1-1, the V gene TRBV19; D perhaps matches TRBD1 (6 bases). The CDR3 contains 16 residues. CDR1 and CDR2 (germline): LNHDA, SQIVND (reference sequence). Trimming took 6 bases from V and 4 from J, leaving 21 bases between them. Here the CDR3 reads CASSKPGGGRGTEAFF. The CDR3 bases are TGTGCCAGTAGCAAACCGGGAGGGGGAAGAGGCACTGAAGCTTTCTTT.

This rearrangement joins TRBV2 to TRBJ2-3, with TRBD2 matching over 13 bases. CDR1 SNHLY and CDR2 FYNNEI come from the germline V gene. The V gene end was trimmed by 3 bases and the J gene end by 5 bases; junction bases not matched to a gene: 5. The CDR3 covers 16 residues. CDR3 residues: CASSDRLAGGGDTQYF. DNA for the CDR3: TGTGCCAGCAGTGACAGACTAGCGGGAGGAGGAGATACGCAGTATTTT.

The chain joins TRBV24-1 to TRBJ1-2; D is perhaps TRBD1 (6 bases). V lost 0 bases and J 5 bases, leaving 12 bases between the germline ends. Germline-derived CDR1 and CDR2 are KGHDR and SFDVKD. The CDR3 length is 15 residues. The CDR3 reads CATSDLQGHLYGYTF. In DNA, the CDR3 is TGTGCCACCAGTGATTTGCAGGGACACCTGTATGGCTACACCTTC.

The V and J genes are TRBV2 and TRBJ2-7; the match to TRBD1 covers 8 bases. The CDR3 loop spans 13 amino acids. With 10 bases clipped from V and 3 bases from J, the junction kept 8 bases outside the gene matches. Per germline, CDR1 SNHLY and CDR2 FYNNEI. CDR3 DNA: TGTGCCAACTCGCAGGACAGGGACTACGAGCAGTACTTC. Protein sequence: CANSQDRDYEQYF.

The gene calls are TRBV4-1 and TRBJ1-3; 9 bases align to TRBD1. Trimming removed 2 bases from V and 0 bases from J; junction bases left unmatched: 2. Germline-derived CDR1 and CDR2 are MGHRA and YSYEKL. The CDR3 runs to 16 residues. CDR3 DNA: TGCGCCAGCAGCCAACGACAGGGGGACTCTGGAAACACCATATATTTT. Translated, it gives CASSQRQGDSGNTIYF.

V and J are TRBV7-2 and TRBJ1-2, with 8 bases matching TRBD1. Losses at the gene ends were 5 bases for V and 7 bases for J; bases not matched to a gene: 12. This CDR3 contains 15 residues. CDR1 and CDR2 (germline): SGHTA, FQGNSA. CDR3 loop: CASSLGFAGGGGYTF. Written as DNA, the CDR3 is TGTGCCAGCAGCCTAGGTTTTGCAGGGGGCGGTGGCTACACCTTC.

This sequence joins TRBV2 and TRBJ2-7; TRBD2 matches 11 bases. The CDR3 extends over 14 amino acids. Germline V gene sequence: CDR1 SNHLY, CDR2 FYNNEI. V was pared by 5 bases and J by 2 bases, with 2 bases of the junction left unmatched. CDR3 bases: TGTGCCAGCAGTCGACTAGCGGGAACCTACGAGCAGTACTTC. It is translated as CASSRLAGTYEQYF.

The gene calls are TRBV27 and TRBJ2-7; 7 positions match TRBD2. Germline V gives CDR1 MNHEY, CDR2 SMNVEV (reference sequence). The J segment lost 3 bases and the V segment lost 8 bases, leaving 13 bases of the junction unmatched. The length of the CDR3 is 15 residues. CDR3 sequence reads: CASSQRLAEYYEQYV. For the CDR3, the DNA is TGTGCCAGCTCTCAGAGGCTAGCGGAGTACTACGAGCAGTACGTC.

The chain recombines TRBV4-3 with TRBJ2-2; 8 positions agree with TRBD2. CDR1 is LGHNA, CDR2 YSLEER, per germline. J lost 6 bases, V lost 4 bases, and 7 bases had no gene match. The CDR3 covers 15 residues. CDR3 bases: TGCGCCAGCAGCCGCGGGGGGCCGAAGGCCGGGGAGCTGTTTTTT. Its protein is CASSRGGPKAGELFF.

There are a few counts of this clone. The gene calls are TRBV6-5 and TRBJ1-1; 9 nucleotides line up with TRBD1. V was pared by 2 bases and J by 8 bases, with 3 bases of the junction left unmatched. This CDR3 comprises 13 residues. In germline, CDR1 is MNHEY, CDR2 SVGAGI. CDR3 in amino acids: CASSYRQGGEAFF. The CDR3 DNA follows: TGTGCCAGCAGTTACAGACAGGGGGGCGAAGCTTTCTTT.

The chain recombines TRBV27 with TRBJ1-1; D is ambiguous. CDR3 length: 15 amino acids. Trimming took off 1 base at V and 6 bases at J, with 15 bases between the two ends. Germline loops: CDR1 MNHEY, CDR2 SMNVEV (reference sequence). The DNA for the CDR3 is TGTGCCAGCAGTTTATTACCGAACCGGGTGGCTGAAGCTTTCTTT. It encodes CASSLLPNRVAEAFF.

The chain has TRBV4-3 and TRBJ2-1; D gene unclear. V was pared by 3 bases and J by 4 bases, with 7 bases between. The CDR3 runs 13 residues. Germline V gene sequence: CDR1 LGHNA, CDR2 YSLEER. This CDR3 reads CASSQQEYNEQFF. CDR3 DNA: TGCGCCAGCAGCCAGCAGGAATACAATGAGCAGTTCTTC.

The chain links TRBV7-2 to TRBJ2-7; possible D gene TRBD1, 6 bases. The length of the CDR3 is 15 residues. Trimming cost V 5 bases and J 3 bases, with 17 bases left between them. CDR1 SGHTA and CDR2 FQGNSA come from the germline V gene. CDR3 sequence reads: CASSLGGGAFYEQYF. The CDR3 DNA reads TGTGCCAGCAGCCTAGGGGGTGGGGCTTTCTACGAGCAGTACTTC.

The gene calls are TRBV9 and TRBJ2-3; 7 positions agree with TRBD1. The V gene's germline CDR1 is SGDLS and CDR2 YYNGEE. V was pared by 3 bases and J by 3 bases, with 7 bases of the junction left unmatched. The CDR3 is 15 amino acids. The CDR3 reads CASSGRQGGTDTQYF. Written as DNA, the CDR3 is TGTGCCAGCAGCGGAAGACAGGGTGGGACAGATACGCAGTATTTT.

This chain connects TRBV5-1 to TRBJ1-1, with D possibly being TRBD1 (5 bases). Germline lookup yields CDR1 SGHRS and CDR2 YFSETQ. The CDR3 runs to 13 residues. The V gene lost 7 bases and the J gene lost 5 bases, with 15 bases spanning the gap. The CDR3 DNA is TGCGCCAGCTCCCAGGAGGGGCGGACTGAAGCTTTCTTT. Protein: CASSQEGRTEAFF. The full variable domain, rest sourced from reference TRBV5-1 and TRBJ1-1, is KAGVTQTPRYLIKTRGQQVTLSCSPISGHRSVSWYQQTPGQGLQFLFEYFSETQRNKGNFPGRFSGRQFSNSRSEMNVSTLELGDSALYLCASSQEGRTEAFFGQGTRLTVV.

The J gene is TRBJ1-6, the V gene TRBV19; perhaps TRBD1 as D (5 bases). CDR1 LNHDA and CDR2 SQIVND come from the germline V gene (reference sequence). The V gene lost 2 bases and the J gene lost 5 bases, with 7 bases spanning the gap. The CDR3 is 14 amino acids. CDR3 loop: CASSISGNNSPLHF. The DNA of the CDR3 is TGTGCCAGTAGTATATCAGGGAATAATTCACCCCTCCACTTT. The variable domain in full, with the rest retrieved from reference TRBV19 and TRBJ1-6, is DGGITQSPKYLFRKEGQNVTLSCEQNLNHDAMYWYRQDPGQGLRLIYYSQIVNDFQKGDIAEGYSVSREKKESFPLTVTSAQKNPTAFYLCASSISGNNSPLHFGNGTRLTVT.

J is TRBJ1-2 and V is TRBV5-8; no definite D call. Germline CDR1 is SGHTS and CDR2 is YDEGEE. The ends were cut back, 0 bases at V and 1 base at J, with 7 bases in the middle. The CDR3 extends over 14 amino acids. The CDR3 region has the DNA TGTGCCAGCAGCTTGGGGGAGATTAACTATGGCTACACCTTC. Translated, it gives CASSLGEINYGYTF.

The rearrangement joins TRBV29-1 to TRBJ1-1; no clear D gene. Germline CDR1 and CDR2: SQVTM and ANQGSEA. The CDR3 runs to 12 residues. Trimming stripped 3 bases from V and 6 bases from J, with 11 bases between. The CDR3 DNA reads TGCAGCGTTGAGTGGAGGGCCCCTGAAGCTTTCTTT. Its translation: CSVEWRAPEAFF.

The chain joins TRBV6-5 to TRBJ1-1; D remains ambiguous. CDR1 and CDR2 (germline): MNHEY, SVGAGI. V was clipped by 4 bases and J by 0 bases, with 6 bases between them. The CDR3 has 13 amino acids. CDR3 amino acids: CASSLQLNTEAFF. The CDR3 nucleotides read TGTGCCAGCAGTTTGCAGTTGAACACTGAAGCTTTCTTT.

The chain uses TRBV4-2 and TRBJ1-6; D is perhaps TRBD1 (6 bases). The CDR3 covers 17 residues. V lost 1 base and J lost 7, with 17 bases in between. The germline V gene has CDR1 LGHNA and CDR2 YNFKEQ. CDR3 bases: TGTGCCAGCAGCCAAGTTTCGGCAGGGGACGTAAATTCACCCCTCCACTTT. Protein sequence: CASSQVSAGDVNSPLHF.

This sequence joins TRBV6-5 and TRBJ2-5; no reliable D call. V gave up 2 bases and J gave up 5 bases, with 3 bases separating them. This CDR3 contains 11 residues. Germline V gene data show CDR1 as MNHEY and CDR2 as SVGAGI. The CDR3: CASSYAETQYF. CDR3 in DNA: TGTGCCAGCAGTTACGCGGAGACCCAGTACTTC.

The chain is built from TRBV5-1 and TRBJ2-3; 7 nucleotides match TRBD1. The CDR3 length is 15 residues. Germline V gene data show CDR1 as SGHRS and CDR2 as YFSETQ. The junction had 7 bases not matched to a gene; V was cut back by 4 bases and J by 2 bases. CDR3 bases: TGCGCCAGCAGCCCCACAGGGGACAACACAGATACGCAGTATTTT. It yields the protein CASSPTGDNTDTQYF.

The chain couples TRBV24-1 to TRBJ2-1; 10 bases match TRBD2. Per the germline V gene, CDR1 is KGHDR and CDR2 is SFDVKD. The length of the CDR3 is 17 residues. V lost 0 bases and J lost 1; bases outside the gene matches: 2. Here the CDR3 reads CATSDLNSGRSYNEQFF. The CDR3 nucleotides are TGTGCCACCAGTGATTTGAATAGCGGGAGGTCCTACAATGAGCAGTTCTTC.

The chain has TRBV28 and TRBJ1-5; D might be TRBD1 (5 bases). V was clipped by 1 base and J by 7 bases, with 17 bases between them. Per germline, CDR1 MDHEN and CDR2 SYDVKM. The CDR3 is 16 residues long. CDR3: CASSLFRGGGRQPQHF. CDR3 nucleotide sequence: TGTGCCAGCAGTTTATTTAGGGGCGGTGGGAGGCAGCCCCAGCATTTT.